This TCR beta chain was documented in a study of circulating CD8 cells and anti-PD-1 response in melanoma. By proportion, this clonotype is medium-sized. The QIAseq Immune Repertoire TCR panel built the libraries from roughly 15 ng of total RNA. TCRdb ran MiXCR on the reads and lists one entry per CDR3 protein. The table lists roughly 500 distinct CDR3 sequences, roughly a tenth of them singletons, with approximately 55% in the top ten. From live CD3+CD8+TCRalphabeta+ cells, four PD-1 and/or TIGIT subsets were sorted. Germline CDR1 WSHSY, CDR2 SAAADI. Trimming removed 5 bases at V and 7 bases at J, with 18 bases between. The CDR3 is made up of 14 amino acids.

V gene TRBV10-2 combines with J gene TRBJ2-7; D ambiguous. The clonotype originates from a human donor with melanoma. Sequencing was performed on CD8+ T cells from PBMCs, taken at baseline or after one month of anti-PD-1 therapy (not recorded which). In nucleotides, the CDR3 is TGCGCCAGCAGTATCGCAAATGTGGCGTATGAGCAGTACTTC. This encodes CASSIANVAYEQYF.